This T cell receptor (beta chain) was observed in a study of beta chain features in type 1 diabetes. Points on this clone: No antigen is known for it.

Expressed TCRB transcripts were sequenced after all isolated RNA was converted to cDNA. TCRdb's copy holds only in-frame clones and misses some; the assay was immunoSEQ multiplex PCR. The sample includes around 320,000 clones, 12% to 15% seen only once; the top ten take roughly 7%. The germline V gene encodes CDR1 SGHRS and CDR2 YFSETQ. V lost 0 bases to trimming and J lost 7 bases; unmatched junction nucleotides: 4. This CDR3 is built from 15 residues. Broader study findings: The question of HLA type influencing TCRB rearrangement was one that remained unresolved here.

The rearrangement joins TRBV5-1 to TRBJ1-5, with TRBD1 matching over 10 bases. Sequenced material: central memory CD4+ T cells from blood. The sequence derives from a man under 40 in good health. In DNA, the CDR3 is TGCGCCAGCAGCTTGGGACAGGGGGCAGGACAGCCCCAGCATTTT. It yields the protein CASSLGQGAGQPQHF. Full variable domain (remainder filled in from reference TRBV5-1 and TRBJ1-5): KAGVTQTPRYLIKTRGQQVTLSCSPISGHRSVSWYQQTPGQGLQFLFEYFSETQRNKGNFPGRFSGRQFSNSRSEMNVSTLELGDSALYLCASSLGQGAGQPQHFGDGTRLSIL.